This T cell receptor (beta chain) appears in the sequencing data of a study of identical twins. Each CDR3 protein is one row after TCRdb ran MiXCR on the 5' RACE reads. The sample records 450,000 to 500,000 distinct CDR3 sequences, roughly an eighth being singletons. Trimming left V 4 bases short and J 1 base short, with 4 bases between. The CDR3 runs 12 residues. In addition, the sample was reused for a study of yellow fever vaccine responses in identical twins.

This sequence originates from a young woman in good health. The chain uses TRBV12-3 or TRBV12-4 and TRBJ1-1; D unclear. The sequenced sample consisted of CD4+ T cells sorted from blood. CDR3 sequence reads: CASSSENTEAFF. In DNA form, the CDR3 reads TGTGCCAGCAGTTCCGAGAACACTGAAGCTTTCTTT.